This T cell receptor beta chain comes out of a study of blood T cell repertoires in COVID-19. Individuals drawn from 24 US areas were about 18 to 95 years old. This CDR3 region has 15 residues. Trimming cost V 0 bases and J 3 bases, with 10 bases left between them. CDR1 and CDR2 (germline): SGDLS, YYNGEE. Original analysis: Using reference gene primer amplification, nucleated cell counts were estimated. Repertoires were generated with immunoSEQ multiplex PCR, while TCRdb's copy carries only in-frame clones and drops some. Clone size and the V and J calls come from that table; the DNA yielded D and trimming. Of around 260,000 clones listed, around nine tenths are singletons.

Sequencing was done on a sample of PBMCs or T cells enriched from blood (not recorded which). The receptor was derived from a woman aged 30 to 39 who had recovered from COVID-19. The gene calls are TRBV9 and TRBJ2-1, with D possibly TRBD2 on 6 matching bases. CDR3 sequence: CASSVDGSFYNEQFF. The CDR3 DNA reads as TGTGCCAGCAGCGTAGACGGGAGCTTCTACAATGAGCAGTTCTTC.